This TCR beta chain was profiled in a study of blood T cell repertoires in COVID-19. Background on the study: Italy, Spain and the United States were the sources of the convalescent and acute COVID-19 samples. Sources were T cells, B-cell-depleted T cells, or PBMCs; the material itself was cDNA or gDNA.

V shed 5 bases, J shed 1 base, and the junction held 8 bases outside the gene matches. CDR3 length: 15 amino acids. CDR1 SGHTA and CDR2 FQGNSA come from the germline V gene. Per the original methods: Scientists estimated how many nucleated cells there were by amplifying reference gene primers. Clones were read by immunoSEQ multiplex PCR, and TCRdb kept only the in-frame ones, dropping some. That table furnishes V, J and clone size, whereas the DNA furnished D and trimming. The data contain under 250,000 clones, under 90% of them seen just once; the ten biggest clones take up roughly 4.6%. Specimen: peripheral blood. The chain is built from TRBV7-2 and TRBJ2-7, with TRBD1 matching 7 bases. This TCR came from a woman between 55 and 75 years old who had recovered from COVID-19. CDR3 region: CASSTRGIESYEQYF. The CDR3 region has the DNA TGTGCCAGCAGCACCAGGGGGATTGAGTCCTACGAGCAGTACTTC.